Sequencing of this T cell receptor (beta chain) was carried out in a study of OX40 agonist ivuxolimab in advanced cancers. Study background: It was ivuxolimab, an agonistic anti-OX40 (CD134) antibody, that patients were treated with. The patients received ivuxolimab by intravenous route every 2 weeks at 0.01 to 10 mg/kg. Study-wide results and limits: In the 0.1 to 3.0 mg/kg range, CD4+ and CD8+ blood T cells had expanded clonally by week 6.

Sampling of blood occurred at baseline, cycle 4 day 1, and cycle 7 day 1. Trimming at V came to 1 base and at J to 7 bases, leaving 8 bases not matched to a gene. Germline CDR1 reads SGDLS; CDR2 reads YYNGEE. The CDR3 is 16 residues long. Assay used: immunoSEQ multiplex PCR; TCRdb lists only in-frame clones, some missing. The sample holds about 41,000 clones, around 89% seen once. This clone came up many times. Its specificity is not known. This receptor was identified in an adult with an advanced solid tumor such as melanoma, head and neck, liver or kidney cancer. The chain combines TRBV9 with TRBJ2-1; 10 bases line up with TRBD2. Sequences were derived from CD4+ or CD8+ T cells sorted from blood, sampled in a trial of the OX40 agonist ivuxolimab. CDR3 sequence: CASSVPSGRAGNEQFF. As DNA, the CDR3 is TGTGCCAGCAGCGTACCCAGCGGGAGGGCCGGAAATGAGCAGTTCTTC.